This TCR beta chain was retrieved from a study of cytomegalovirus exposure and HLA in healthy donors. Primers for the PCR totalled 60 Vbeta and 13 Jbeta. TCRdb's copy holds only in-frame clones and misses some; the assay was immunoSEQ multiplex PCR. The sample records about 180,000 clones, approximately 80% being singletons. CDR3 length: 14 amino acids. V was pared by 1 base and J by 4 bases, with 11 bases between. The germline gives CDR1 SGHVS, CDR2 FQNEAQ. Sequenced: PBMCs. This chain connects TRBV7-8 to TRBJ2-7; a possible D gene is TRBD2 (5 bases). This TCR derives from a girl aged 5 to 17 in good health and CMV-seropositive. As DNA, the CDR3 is TGTGCCAGCAGCTTAGGACCGGGAATGTACGAGCAGTACTTC. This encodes CASSLGPGMYEQYF.